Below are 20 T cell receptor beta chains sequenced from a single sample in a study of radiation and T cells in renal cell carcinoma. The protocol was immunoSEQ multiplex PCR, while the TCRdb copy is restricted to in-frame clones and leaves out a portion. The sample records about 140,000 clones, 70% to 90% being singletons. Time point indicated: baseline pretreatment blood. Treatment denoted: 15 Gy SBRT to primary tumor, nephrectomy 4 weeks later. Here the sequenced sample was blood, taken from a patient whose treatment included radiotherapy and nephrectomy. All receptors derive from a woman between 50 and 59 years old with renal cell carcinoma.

CDR3 amino acids: CASSQDTDRYYEQYF. The CDR3 DNA is TGCGCCAGCAGCCAAGATACGGACAGATACTACGAGCAGTACTTC. The chain links TRBV4-3 to TRBJ2-7; possibly TRBD1 for D (6 bases). The CDR3 runs to 15 residues. Trimming left V 0 bases short and J 3 bases short, with 12 bases between. Germline CDR1 and CDR2: LGHNA and YSLEER.

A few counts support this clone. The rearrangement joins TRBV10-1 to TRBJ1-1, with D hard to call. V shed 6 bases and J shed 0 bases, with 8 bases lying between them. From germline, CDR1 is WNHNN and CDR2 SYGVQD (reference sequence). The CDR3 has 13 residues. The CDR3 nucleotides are TGCGCCAGCAGCAGCCACATGAACACTGAAGCTTTCTTT. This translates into CASSSHMNTEAFF.

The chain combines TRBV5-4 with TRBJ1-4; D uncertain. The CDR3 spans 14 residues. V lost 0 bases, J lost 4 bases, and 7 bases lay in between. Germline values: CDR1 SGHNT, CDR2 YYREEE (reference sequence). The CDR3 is CASSLDRYNEKLFF. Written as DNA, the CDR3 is TGTGCCAGCAGCTTGGACAGATATAATGAAAAACTGTTTTTT.

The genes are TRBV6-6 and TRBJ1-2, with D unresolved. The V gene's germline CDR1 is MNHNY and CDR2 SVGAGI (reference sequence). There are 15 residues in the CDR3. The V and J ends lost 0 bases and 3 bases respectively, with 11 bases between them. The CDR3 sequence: CASSYSRQAYYGYTF. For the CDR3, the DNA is TGTGCCAGCAGTTACTCAAGGCAGGCATACTATGGCTACACCTTC.

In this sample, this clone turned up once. The CDR3: CASSYLDYGYTF. The CDR3, as DNA: TGTGCCAGCAGTTACTTAGACTATGGCTACACCTTC. This chain connects TRBV6-6 to TRBJ1-2; D is undetermined. The V end was cut by 1 base, the J end by 3 bases, with 3 bases between. The germline V gene has CDR1 MNHNY and CDR2 SVGAGI (reference sequence). This CDR3 is built from 12 residues.

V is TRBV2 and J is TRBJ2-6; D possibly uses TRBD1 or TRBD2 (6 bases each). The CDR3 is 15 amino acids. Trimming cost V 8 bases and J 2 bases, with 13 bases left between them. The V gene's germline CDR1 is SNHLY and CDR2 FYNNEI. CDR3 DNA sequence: TGTGCCAGCCTATGGGGGGCGGCTGGGGCCAACGTCCTGACTTTC. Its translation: CASLWGAAGANVLTF.

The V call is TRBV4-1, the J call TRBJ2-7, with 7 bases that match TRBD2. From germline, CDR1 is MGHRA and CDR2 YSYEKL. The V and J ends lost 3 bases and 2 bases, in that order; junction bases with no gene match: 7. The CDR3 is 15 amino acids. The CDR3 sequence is CASSHGASGTYEQYF. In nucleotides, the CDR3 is TGCGCCAGCAGCCACGGCGCTAGCGGAACCTACGAGCAGTACTTC.

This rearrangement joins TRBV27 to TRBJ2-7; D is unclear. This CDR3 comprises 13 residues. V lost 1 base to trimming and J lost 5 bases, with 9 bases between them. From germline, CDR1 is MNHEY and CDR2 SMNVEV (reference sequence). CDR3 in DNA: TGTGCCAGCAGTTTATGGGTCTCGCACGAGCAGTACTTC. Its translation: CASSLWVSHEQYF.

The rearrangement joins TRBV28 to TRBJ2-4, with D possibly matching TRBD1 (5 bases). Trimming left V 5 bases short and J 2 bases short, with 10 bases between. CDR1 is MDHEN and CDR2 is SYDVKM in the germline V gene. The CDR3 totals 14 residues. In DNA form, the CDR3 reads TGTGCCAGCAGTGCCCAGGGAACCAAAAACATTCAGTACTTC. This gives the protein CASSAQGTKNIQYF.

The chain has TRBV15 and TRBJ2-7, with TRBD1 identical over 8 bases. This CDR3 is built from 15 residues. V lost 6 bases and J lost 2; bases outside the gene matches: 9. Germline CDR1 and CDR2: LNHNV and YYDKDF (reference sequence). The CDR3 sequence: CATSAFGTGPYEQYF. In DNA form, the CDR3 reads TGTGCCACCAGTGCGTTCGGGACAGGCCCCTACGAGCAGTACTTC.

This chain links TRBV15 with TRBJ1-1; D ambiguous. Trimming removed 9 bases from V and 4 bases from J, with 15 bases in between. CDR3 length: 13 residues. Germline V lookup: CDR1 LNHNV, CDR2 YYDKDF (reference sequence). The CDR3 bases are TGTGCCACGGGCGCAAGTATGAGCACTGAAGCTTTCTTT. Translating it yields CATGASMSTEAFF.

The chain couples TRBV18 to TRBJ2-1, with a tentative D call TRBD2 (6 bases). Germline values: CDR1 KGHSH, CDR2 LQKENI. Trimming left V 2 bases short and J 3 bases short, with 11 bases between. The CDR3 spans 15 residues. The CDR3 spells CASSPAAGGYNEQFF. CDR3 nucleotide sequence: TGTGCCAGCTCACCAGCTGCCGGGGGCTACAATGAGCAGTTCTTC.

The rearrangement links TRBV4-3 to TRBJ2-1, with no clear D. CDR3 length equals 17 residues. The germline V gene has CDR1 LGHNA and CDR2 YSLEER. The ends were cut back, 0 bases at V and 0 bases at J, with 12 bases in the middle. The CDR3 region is CASSQEAALSSYNEQFF. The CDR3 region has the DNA TGCGCCAGCAGCCAAGAGGCGGCCTTGAGCTCCTACAATGAGCAGTTCTTC.

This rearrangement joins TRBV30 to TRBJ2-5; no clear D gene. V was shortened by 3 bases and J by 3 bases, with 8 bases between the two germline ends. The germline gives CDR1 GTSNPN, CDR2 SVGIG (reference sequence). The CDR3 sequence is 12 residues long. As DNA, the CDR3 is TGTGCCTGGAGAGCGTTAGAAGAGACCCAGTACTTC. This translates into CAWRALEETQYF.

The CDR3 is CASSMDSTRKETQYF. CDR3 nucleotides: TGTGCCAGTAGTATGGATTCTACTCGGAAAGAGACCCAGTACTTC. The V and J genes are TRBV19 and TRBJ2-5; D not resolved. The ends were cut back, 3 bases at V and 3 bases at J, with 14 bases in the middle. Germline V CDR1 and CDR2: LNHDA, SQIVND (reference sequence). The CDR3 loop spans 15 amino acids.

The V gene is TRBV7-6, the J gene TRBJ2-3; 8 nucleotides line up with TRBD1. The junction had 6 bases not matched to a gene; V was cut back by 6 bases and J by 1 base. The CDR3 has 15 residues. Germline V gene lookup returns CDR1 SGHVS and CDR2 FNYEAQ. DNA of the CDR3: TGTGCCAGCAGTTCCCTGGGACAGGGCACAGATACGCAGTATTTT. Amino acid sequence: CASSSLGQGTDTQYF.

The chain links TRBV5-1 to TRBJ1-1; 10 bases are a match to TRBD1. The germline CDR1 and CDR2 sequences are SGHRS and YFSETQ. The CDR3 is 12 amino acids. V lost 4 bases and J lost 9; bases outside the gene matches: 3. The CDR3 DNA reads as TGCGCCAGCAGCACGGGACAGGGGAAAGCTTTCTTT. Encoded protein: CASSTGQGKAFF.

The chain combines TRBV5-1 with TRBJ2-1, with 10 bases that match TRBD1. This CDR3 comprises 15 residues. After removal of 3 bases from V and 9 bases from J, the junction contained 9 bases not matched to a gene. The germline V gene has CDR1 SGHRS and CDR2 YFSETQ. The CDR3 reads CASSSTGGAVFEQFF. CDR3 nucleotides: TGCGCCAGCAGCTCGACAGGGGGCGCAGTTTTTGAGCAGTTCTTC.

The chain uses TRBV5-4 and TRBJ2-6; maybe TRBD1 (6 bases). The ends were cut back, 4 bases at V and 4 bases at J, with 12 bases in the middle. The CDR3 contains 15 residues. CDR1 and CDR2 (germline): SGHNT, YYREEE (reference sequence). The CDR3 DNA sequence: TGTGCCAGCAGCCCCGACAGGTACGGGGCCAACGTCCTGACTTTC. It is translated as CASSPDRYGANVLTF.

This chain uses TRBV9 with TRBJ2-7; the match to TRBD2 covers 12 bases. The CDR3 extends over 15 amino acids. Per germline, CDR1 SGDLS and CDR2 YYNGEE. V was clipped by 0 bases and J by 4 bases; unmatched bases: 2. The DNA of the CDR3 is TGTGCCAGCAGCGTAGACACTAGCGGGAGGTACGAGCAGTACTTC. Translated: CASSVDTSGRYEQYF.